The T cell receptor beta chain under discussion was sequenced for a study of identical twins (dated by TCRdb to 2015 to 2016). Notes on the research overall: The study deep-sequenced TCR alpha and beta repertoires from monozygotic twins, unrelated adults of various ages and cord blood to test whether fetal clonotypes persist. Replicate twin experiments were performed at different times using different library preparation protocols to rule out contamination.

Library preparation used 5' RACE. The sequencer listed for this sample is Illumina HiSeq 2000. A universal primer binding site was introduced by template switching, and a unique molecular identifier was present in the final cDNA, enabling accurate counting of TCR cDNA molecules. First-strand cDNA for TCR alpha and beta chains was synthesized from specific primers in the conserved constant-segment region. Each cDNA library was double barcoded, with a SMART-Mk sample barcode plus Illumina barcodes, to control for contamination. TruSeq adapter sequences along with Illumina sample barcodes were introduced in two successive PCR steps. Sequencing of the TCR alpha and beta cDNA libraries was done on the Illumina HiSeq platform using custom primers. In the authors' own workflow: MiGEC processed the raw reads to extract unique molecular identifiers, while MiXCR was used to determine the CDR3 positions. Recombination models were inferred per individual with the repgenHMM and IGoR tools using an EM algorithm. Shared clonotype analysis was performed with the tcR package in R, normalizing sharing by the product of cloneset sizes. To study raw recombination without the effects of thymic and clonal selection, out-of-frame nonproductive sequences were analyzed. TCRdb cleaned the public reads at Q25 with fastp, built clones with MiXCR and kept in-frame beta chains. Each CDR3 protein gets just one entry, which takes the most common genes and DNA from the rows behind it. TCRdb's processing, not the authors' own work, is the source of the V and J calls. The sample records around 500,000 distinct CDR3 sequences, approximately 15% of which are singletons. Of the sample, around 0.52% is held by the ten largest clones.

On the study overall, not on this receptor specifically: Abundant cord blood beta clonotypes had fewer insertions, young adult naive repertoires showed a similar but weaker trend, and memory repertoires showed no such trend. The excess sharing between twins in beta out-of-frame sequences was weaker because fewer shared sequences reduced the signal-to-noise ratio. Compared with coincidental sharing between unrelated individuals, out-of-frame TCR alpha sequences shared between twins showed an excess of sequences with low generation probability. Out-of-frame TCR alpha sharing in monozygotic twins was systematically underestimated by recombination models, whereas sharing between unrelated individuals was in agreement with the recombination models. Invariant T cells such as MAIT and iNKT could partly confound zero-insertion analyses, though diverse VJ usage argued against this for most clonotypes. Because the same donors could not be followed over many years, conclusions were based on cross-sectional statistical analysis.

Every donor in the study was a healthy Caucasian. The twin cohort comprised three pairs of female monozygotic twins, all aged roughly 18 to 29 years. Positive isolation kits from Invitrogen were used to isolate the CD4+ and CD8+ T cell populations. V is pared back by 0 bases and J by 0 bases, with 16 bases lying between the germline termini. The CDR3 numbers 18 residues from cysteine through phenylalanine. The only DNA kept is the CDR3, 54 bases in frame from the first base. The germline V gene encodes CDR1 LGHNA and CDR2 YNFKEQ. This clonotype was seen at least ten times. The antigen it recognizes is unknown. No much larger clone is present one base from it, and per-base qualities are unavailable. These data are also associated with another study on yellow fever vaccine responses in identical twins. The second source states: According to the authors, the vaccine-induced T cell response in identical twins seemed to be partly convergent and partly specific to each individual. In the study, vaccine-responding T cell clones were precisely tracked in identical twins.

This receptor was obtained from a woman aged 18 to 35 in good health. The chain is made from TRBV4-2 and TRBJ2-3, with the identity of the D gene unclear. The sample consisted of CD4+ T cells sorted from blood. CDR3 protein: CASSQDISDARSTDTQYF. The bases are TGTGCCAGCAGCCAAGATATCAGCGACGCCCGGAGCACAGATACGCAGTATTTT.